This T cell receptor (beta chain) was recovered during a study of cytomegalovirus exposure and HLA in healthy donors. V dropped 4 bases and J dropped 6; count of bases not matched to a gene: 6. The CDR3 totals 15 residues. Germline lookup yields CDR1 SGDLS and CDR2 YYNGEE. PCR was performed using 60 Vbeta and 13 Jbeta primers. TCRdb's copy holds only in-frame clones and misses some; the assay was immunoSEQ multiplex PCR. Here the sample spans about 160,000 clones, over 60% being singletons. J is TRBJ2-3 and V is TRBV9, with 12 bases identical to TRBD1. The sample comprised PBMCs. The TCR originated in a young woman in good health and CMV-seronegative. The CDR3, as DNA: TGTGCCAGCAGCAGTTCCGGGACAGGGGGCGATACGCAGTATTTT. This encodes CASSSSGTGGDTQYF.